This TCR beta chain was sequenced in a study of cytomegalovirus exposure and HLA in healthy donors. At the level of the study: Unique TCR beta sequences numbering over 100 million came from around 180 million T cells in an earlier analysis. Of about 400 genotyped donors, about 80% clustered with self-reported Caucasian donors. Study-wide results and limits: Presence/absence analyses treated sequencing depth as roughly uniform across donors. The analysis excluded some indistinguishable V segments, including TRBV6-2 and TRBV6-3.

In regard to this clone: Its antigen is still unknown.

Primers for the PCR totalled 60 Vbeta and 13 Jbeta. The table came from immunoSEQ multiplex PCR; TCRdb's copy has only in-frame clones and leaves some out. The repertoire holds 150,000 or so clones, with around 78% as singletons. Germline V gives CDR1 MNHNS, CDR2 SASEGT. This CDR3 region has 15 residues. The trim removed 6 bases at V and 4 bases at J, leaving 11 bases unmatched. Sequenced: PBMCs. This receptor was taken from a woman in her 40s in good health and CMV-seronegative. The chain links TRBV6-1 to TRBJ2-7, with 8 bases lining up with TRBD1. CDR3 bases: TGTGCCAGCAGCCTTGGGACAGGCTCTCCTTACGAGCAGTACTTC. This translates into CASSLGTGSPYEQYF.